A single sample gave rise to the 10 T cell receptor beta chains below, sequenced in a study of blood T cell repertoires in COVID-19 (TCRdb year 2020). The library was produced with the immunoSEQ multiplex PCR assay. TCRdb's version of the immuneACCESS table is confined to in-frame rearrangements and falls short of the full clone set. An unresolved V gene accounts for under half of the shortfall where checked; the remainder is of unknown origin. The table for this sample lists some 300,000 clones; about nine tenths of them were counted only once. The top ten constitute 1.5% to 2% of the sample. The sample was peripheral blood. Source of these receptors: a woman in her twenties or thirties with COVID-19, enrolled during active disease.

The chain links TRBV9 to TRBJ1-1; maybe TRBD1 (6 bases). CDR1 SGDLS and CDR2 YYNGEE come from the germline V gene. CDR3 length: 15 residues. Trimming pared 3 bases from V and 5 bases from J, leaving 17 bases between. CDR3 in DNA: TGTGCCAGCAGCGCCCGTGGGGGCGCAAGGACTGAAGCTTTCTTT. It encodes CASSARGGARTEAFF.

The table lists this clone with a count of one. The V gene is TRBV7-9, the J gene TRBJ2-3; TRBD1 is a possible D gene (6 bases). The germline gives CDR1 SEHNR, CDR2 FQNEAQ (reference sequence). The V end was cut by 3 bases, the J end by 4 bases, with 11 bases between. This CDR3 is built from 14 residues. CDR3 in amino acids: CASSFQQGADTQYF. In DNA form, the CDR3 reads TGTGCCAGCAGCTTCCAACAGGGAGCAGATACGCAGTATTTT.

The CDR3 DNA reads TGTGCCAGCAGCCTAGCGGGGGGGCCCTATGAGCAGTTCTTC. Amino acid sequence: CASSLAGGPYEQFF. The gene calls are TRBV14 and TRBJ2-1, with 11 nucleotides matching TRBD2. The ends lost 4 bases at V and 8 bases at J; junction bases unmatched: 4. The germline V gene has CDR1 SGHDN and CDR2 FVKESK. The CDR3 loop spans 14 amino acids.

This clone was seen a handful of times. This chain connects TRBV19 to TRBJ2-2, with D possibly matching TRBD2 (5 bases). CDR1 LNHDA and CDR2 SQIVND come from the germline V gene (reference sequence). The CDR3 is 13 residues long. V was trimmed by 3 bases and J by 6 bases, leaving 8 bases between them. This CDR3 is CASSITGSGELFF. The CDR3 coding sequence is TGTGCCAGTAGTATCACGGGGTCCGGGGAGCTGTTTTTT.

The chain has TRBV7-2 and TRBJ1-1; 8 bases are shared with TRBD1. V was pared by 8 bases and J by 6 bases, with 5 bases of the junction left unmatched. In germline, CDR1 is SGHTA, CDR2 FQGNSA. This CDR3 comprises 12 residues. The CDR3 DNA reads TGTGCCAGCGGGGACAGGTGGGCTGAAGCTTTCTTT. Its translation is CASGDRWAEAFF.

The CDR3 nucleotides read TGTGCCAGCAGCGACGGGGTAGGTGGGGCCAACGTCCTGACTTTC. Protein product: CASSDGVGGANVLTF. The rearrangement links TRBV6-2 or TRBV6-3 to TRBJ2-6; weak D call: TRBD2 (5 bases). Per the germline V gene, CDR1 is MNHEY and CDR2 is SVGEGT. V was pared by 6 bases and J by 3 bases, with 12 bases between. The CDR3 has 15 residues.

The V call is TRBV11-2, the J call TRBJ1-1; weak D call: TRBD1 (6 bases). The CDR3 runs to 14 residues. With 5 bases removed from V and 0 bases from J, the gap between germline ends came to 10 bases. Looked up from germline, CDR1 is SGHAT and CDR2 is FQNNGV. CDR3 sequence: CASSPGHLNTEAFF. CDR3 DNA: TGTGCCAGCAGCCCGGGACATTTGAACACTGAAGCTTTCTTT.

The rearrangement uses TRBV27 and TRBJ1-6, with D maybe TRBD1 (6 bases). Germline lookup yields CDR1 MNHEY and CDR2 SMNVEV (reference sequence). V lost 2 bases, J lost 3 bases, and 14 bases lay in between. The CDR3 spans 17 residues. The CDR3 sequence is CASSLRAGDGYNSPLHF. The CDR3, as DNA: TGTGCCAGCAGTTTAAGGGCAGGGGATGGCTATAATTCACCCCTCCACTTT.

This rearrangement joins TRBV10-3 to TRBJ2-3; D gene ambiguous. The CDR3 spans 14 residues. Germline CDR1 and CDR2: ENHRY and SYGVKD. V dropped 0 bases and J dropped 5 bases, with 9 bases sitting between them. The CDR3, as DNA: TGTGCCATCAGTGAGTCAAGTTTCGGAGATACGCAGTATTTT. Translating gives CAISESSFGDTQYF.

The chain joins TRBV11-3 to TRBJ2-1; D gene ambiguous. From germline, CDR1 is SGHNT and CDR2 YENEEA. V was trimmed by 1 base and J by 0 bases, leaving 7 bases between them. The CDR3 loop spans 15 amino acids. The CDR3 here is CASSLGRSSYNEQFF. The CDR3 nucleotides are TGTGCCAGCAGCTTAGGTCGGAGCTCCTACAATGAGCAGTTCTTC.